The 25 T cell receptor beta chains below were found in one sample sequenced in a study of OX40 agonist ivuxolimab in advanced cancers. Method: immunoSEQ multiplex PCR; TCRdb's copy keeps in-frame clones and lacks some. Seen here are some 100,000 clones, around 84% observed once, and the top ten hold around 1.8%. The material sequenced was CD4+ or CD8+ T cells sorted from blood, taken in a trial of the OX40 agonist ivuxolimab. The receptors were sampled from an adult with an advanced solid tumor such as melanoma, head and neck, liver or kidney cancer.

The chain has TRBV5-1 and TRBJ2-7; the D gene could be TRBD1 or TRBD2 (5 bases each). This CDR3 comprises 16 residues. Germline V lookup: CDR1 SGHRS, CDR2 YFSETQ. V shed 4 bases and J shed 0 bases, with 17 bases lying between them. The CDR3 here is CASSTSPWDVSYEQYF. In nucleotides, the CDR3 is TGCGCCAGCAGCACCTCGCCGTGGGACGTCTCCTACGAGCAGTACTTC.

The chain uses TRBV28 and TRBJ1-3; D call uncertain. The CDR3 consists of 15 residues. Trimming cost V 4 bases and J 2 bases, with 12 bases left between them. Germline values: CDR1 MDHEN, CDR2 SYDVKM. This CDR3 is CASSSPTEAGNTIYF. The CDR3 DNA reads TGTGCCAGCAGTTCCCCCACCGAGGCTGGAAACACCATATATTTT.

To note about this clone: The sample carries other DNA sequences with the same CDR3. The J gene is TRBJ2-2, the V gene TRBV14; unclear D gene. Trimming left V 1 base short and J 7 bases short, with 7 bases between. The CDR3 sequence is 13 residues long. Per the germline V gene, CDR1 is SGHDN and CDR2 is FVKESK. The CDR3 loop reads CASSQAFGGELFF. The DNA of the CDR3 is TGTGCCAGCAGCCAAGCATTCGGCGGGGAGCTGTTTTTT.

The CDR3 here is CASSAPGQGTDTQYF. Here the CDR3 DNA reads TGTGCCAGCAGTGCGCCGGGACAGGGAACAGATACGCAGTATTTT. The chain uses TRBV28 and TRBJ2-3; 9 bases agree with TRBD1. CDR3 size: 15 residues. The germline V gene encodes CDR1 MDHEN and CDR2 SYDVKM. V was clipped by 5 bases and J by 3 bases; unmatched bases: 6.

The chain couples TRBV2 to TRBJ2-3, with 7 positions matching TRBD1. Germline CDR1 and CDR2: SNHLY and FYNNEI. The CDR3 sequence is 13 residues long. The V segment lost 6 bases and the J segment 1 base; nucleotides outside the gene matches: 1. CDR3 in amino acids: CASRQGGTDTQYF. The CDR3 DNA sequence: TGTGCCAGCAGGCAGGGGGGCACAGATACGCAGTATTTT. The full variable domain, completed using reference TRBV2 and TRBJ2-3, is EPEVTQTPSHQVTQMGQEVILRCVPISNHLYFYWYRQILGQKVEFLVSFYNNEISEKSEIFDDQFSVERPDGSNFTLKIRSTKLEDSAMYFCASRQGGTDTQYFGPGTRLTVL.

The chain employs TRBV28 and TRBJ2-2, with TRBD2 as a possible D gene (5 bases). Germline loops: CDR1 MDHEN, CDR2 SYDVKM. The CDR3 spans 15 residues. The V end lost 7 bases, the J end lost 6 bases, and 18 bases lay between the germline ends. In DNA, the CDR3 is TGTGCCAGCACCCCCAGCCGGGGAACGGCCGGGGAGCTGTTTTTT. It translates to CASTPSRGTAGELFF. The whole variable domain, filled in from reference TRBV28 and TRBJ2-2, reads DVKVTQSSRYLVKRTGEKVFLECVQDMDHENMFWYRQDPGLGLRLIYFSYDVKMKEKGDIPEGYSVSREKKERFSLILESASTNQTSMYLCASTPSRGTAGELFFGEGSRLTVL.

The CDR3 DNA is TGCGCCAGCAGCATAGGGACAGGGGGCGAGCAGTTCTTC. Translating it yields CASSIGTGGEQFF. This chain links TRBV5-1 with TRBJ2-1; 12 positions match TRBD1. Germline V gene lookup returns CDR1 SGHRS and CDR2 YFSETQ. V lost 4 bases to trimming and J lost 10 bases; unmatched junction nucleotides: 3. The CDR3 consists of 13 residues.

V and J are TRBV6-5 and TRBJ2-4; possibly TRBD1 for D (6 bases). Germline CDR1 MNHEY, CDR2 SVGAGI. This CDR3 contains 14 residues. Trimming removed 4 bases from V and 9 bases from J, with 16 bases in between. The CDR3 DNA follows: TGTGCCAGCAGTTTGGACAGCCCGGCGGGCATTCAGTACTTC. Encoded protein: CASSLDSPAGIQYF.

This sequence joins TRBV6-1 and TRBJ1-4; D gene unclear. Looked up from germline, CDR1 is MNHNS and CDR2 is SASEGT. Trimming cost V 3 bases and J 8 bases, with 13 bases left between them. The CDR3 extends over 14 amino acids. This CDR3 reads CASSDGLSNEKLFF. The CDR3 DNA follows: TGTGCCAGCAGTGATGGGCTATCGAACGAAAAACTGTTTTTT.

The chain uses TRBV5-1 and TRBJ1-1; 7 nucleotides line up with TRBD1. The CDR3 runs to 13 residues. J lost 3 bases, V lost 4 bases, and 3 bases had no gene match. CDR1 is SGHRS, CDR2 YFSETQ, per germline. As DNA, the CDR3 is TGCGCCAGCAGCGGCAGGGGGGACACTGAAGCTTTCTTT. Its translation is CASSGRGDTEAFF.

In DNA, the CDR3 is TGCGCCAGCAGCCAAGATTTAGAACTAGCGGGCCCCAATGAGCAGTTCTTC. The encoded protein is CASSQDLELAGPNEQFF. The chain joins TRBV4-1 to TRBJ2-1; TRBD2 aligns across 9 bases. This CDR3 has 17 residues. CDR1 and CDR2 from the germline V gene are MGHRA and YSYEKL. V shed 0 bases and J 6 bases; nucleotides not matched to a gene: 9.

The J gene is TRBJ2-7, the V gene TRBV20-1; D remains unclear. This CDR3 comprises 10 residues. Germline V lookup: CDR1 DFQATT, CDR2 SNEGSKA (reference sequence). Deletions cut 6 bases from V and 3 bases from J, with 6 bases between. The CDR3 protein is CSASHYEQYF. CDR3 nucleotides: TGCAGTGCGAGCCACTACGAGCAGTACTTC.

CDR3 in amino acids: CASMTSGSSSSYEQYF. CDR3 in DNA: TGTGCCAGCATGACTAGCGGGAGCTCCAGCTCCTACGAGCAGTACTTC. The chain uses TRBV7-2 and TRBJ2-7, with 12 bases that match TRBD2. Germline assignment: CDR1 SGHTA and CDR2 FQGNSA. Trimming cost V 7 bases and J 0 bases; bases outside gene matches: 7. This CDR3 region has 16 residues.

The chain carries TRBV7-8 and TRBJ2-3; tentatively, D is TRBD2 (6 bases). This CDR3 spans 16 amino acids. The V end was cut by 4 bases, the J end by 0 bases, with 14 bases between. Germline CDR1 SGHVS, CDR2 FQNEAQ. The CDR3: CASSSAVGSSTDTQYF. The CDR3, as DNA: TGTGCCAGCAGCTCGGCGGTCGGGAGCAGCACAGATACGCAGTATTTT.

The J gene is TRBJ2-1, the V gene TRBV11-2; 10 bases are a match to TRBD2. Germline V gene data show CDR1 as SGHAT and CDR2 as FQNNGV. There are 15 residues in the CDR3. Trimming cost V 5 bases and J 8 bases; bases outside gene matches: 9. CDR3 sequence: CASSQALAGADEQFF. The DNA of the CDR3 is TGTGCCAGCAGCCAGGCGCTAGCGGGAGCGGATGAGCAGTTCTTC.

This clone was found once. CDR3 sequence reads: CASSEWDGYGYTF. DNA for the CDR3: TGTGCCAGCAGTGAATGGGACGGCTATGGCTACACCTTC. The chain uses TRBV2 and TRBJ1-2; D possibly corresponds to TRBD1 (5 bases). Trimming took off 2 bases at V and 4 bases at J, with 8 bases between the two ends. The CDR3 length is 13 residues. Germline CDR1 SNHLY, CDR2 FYNNEI.

The rearrangement uses TRBV11-1 and TRBJ2-3; 9 nucleotides agree with TRBD2. This CDR3 is built from 16 residues. Germline lookup yields CDR1 SGHAT and CDR2 FQDESV (reference sequence). J lost 4 bases, V lost 5 bases, and 10 bases had no gene match. DNA for the CDR3: TGTGCCAGCAGCGGATTAGCGGGAGTAGGCCCAGATACGCAGTATTTT. It specifies CASSGLAGVGPDTQYF.

The rearrangement joins TRBV19 to TRBJ1-3; D gene uncertain. There are 13 residues in the CDR3. Trimming removed 7 bases at V and 4 bases at J, with 11 bases between. Germline CDR1 LNHDA, CDR2 SQIVND (reference sequence). CDR3 DNA: TGTGCCAGTATGGGCAAGAACGGAAACACCATATATTTT. It codes for CASMGKNGNTIYF.

The genes are TRBV11-3 and TRBJ2-7; TRBD2 aligns across 8 bases. J lost 2 bases, V lost 0 bases, and 0 bases had no gene match. The V gene's germline CDR1 is SGHNT and CDR2 YENEEA. The CDR3 has 14 residues. The CDR3, as DNA: TGTGCCAGCAGCTTAGAAGCGGGGGCCTACGAGCAGTACTTC. Its translation is CASSLEAGAYEQYF.

The rearrangement links TRBV5-1 to TRBJ1-1; D ambiguous. The CDR3 contains 13 residues. Deletions cut 2 bases from V and 3 bases from J, with 8 bases between. Germline CDR1 SGHRS, CDR2 YFSETQ. The CDR3 DNA sequence: TGCGCCAGCAGCTTAGATGGGGACACTGAAGCTTTCTTT. It encodes CASSLDGDTEAFF. The complete variable domain, with remaining parts taken from reference TRBV5-1 and TRBJ1-1, reads KAGVTQTPRYLIKTRGQQVTLSCSPISGHRSVSWYQQTPGQGLQFLFEYFSETQRNKGNFPGRFSGRQFSNSRSEMNVSTLELGDSALYLCASSLDGDTEAFFGQGTRLTVV.

This clone was observed once. The chain carries TRBV2 and TRBJ1-1; D remains unclear. V lost 7 bases and J 11 bases, leaving 17 bases between the germline ends. The CDR3 extends over 12 amino acids. CDR1 is SNHLY and CDR2 is FYNNEI in the germline V gene. For the CDR3, the DNA is TGTGCCAGCACCGGCCGGGAATGGTTGGCTTTCTTT. It yields the protein CASTGREWLAFF.

The rearrangement joins TRBV6-1 to TRBJ1-1, with a weak D call TRBD1 (5 bases). This CDR3 region has 15 residues. In germline, CDR1 is MNHNS, CDR2 SASEGT. V gave up 4 bases and J gave up 1 base, with 13 bases separating them. This CDR3 is CASSGSKGRNTEAFF. As DNA, the CDR3 is TGTGCCAGCAGTGGGTCTAAGGGACGGAACACTGAAGCTTTCTTT.

This sequence joins TRBV30 and TRBJ1-1; 8 bases map to TRBD1. This CDR3 is built from 14 residues. Trimming cost V 1 base and J 2 bases; bases outside gene matches: 3. The germline CDR1 and CDR2 sequences are GTSNPN and SVGIG (reference sequence). CDR3 residues: CAWSDGQGNTEAFF. CDR3 in DNA: TGTGCCTGGAGTGACGGACAGGGAAACACTGAAGCTTTCTTT.

CDR3: CASSYSDTEAFF. CDR3 DNA: TGTGCCAGCAGTTACTCGGACACTGAAGCTTTCTTT. The genes are TRBV6-6 and TRBJ1-1; D unresolved. V dropped 0 bases and J dropped 3 bases, with 2 bases sitting between them. Germline V gene lookup returns CDR1 MNHNY and CDR2 SVGAGI (reference sequence). The CDR3 has 12 residues.

The chain uses TRBV4-2 and TRBJ2-7, with TRBD2 matching 8 bases. The germline CDR1 and CDR2 sequences are LGHNA and YNFKEQ. The CDR3 length is 15 residues. With 4 bases clipped from V and 2 bases from J, the junction kept 7 bases outside the gene matches. The chain's CDR3 is CASSLRAGETYEQYF. CDR3 DNA sequence: TGTGCCAGCAGCCTTAGAGCGGGAGAGACCTACGAGCAGTACTTC.